The source of this TCR beta chain is a study of neurological immune-mediated disorders. Overall study findings and caveats: Patients with HTLV-1-associated myelopathy had the highest level of TCR clonal expansion, whereas patients with multiple sclerosis had the lowest level, falling beneath the level found in healthy controls.

Where libraries were unsorted, they were derived from 2 million PBMCs stored at -80 degrees C. Germline CDR1 is SGHDT and CDR2 is YYEEEE. V lost 4 bases, J lost 0 bases, and 9 bases lay in between. The CDR3 totals 14 residues. The team produced cDNA through 5'RACE using 10-nucleotide random UMIs. In TCRdb, the 5' RACE reads were re-called with MiXCR into one record per CDR3 protein. Of tens of thousands of distinct CDR3 sequences listed, 3% to 4% are singletons. This clonotype was found a few times. As yet, its antigen is unknown. V gene TRBV5-6 combines with J gene TRBJ2-3; D not resolved. This clonotype was sampled from a woman aged 45-59 years with multiple sclerosis. Sequencing was carried out using PBMCs. The CDR3 DNA sequence: TGTGCCAGCAGCCCCGAAAGTAGCACAGATACGCAGTATTTT. It codes for CASSPESSTDTQYF.